This record concerns one TCR beta chain sequence. As handled by the study authors: Amplification from reference gene primers served as the basis for estimated nucleated cell counts. TCRdb keeps only in-frame clones here, not all; method: immunoSEQ multiplex PCR. The DNA gave D and trimming, while V, J and clone size come from that table. Of some 220,000 clones in the sample, under 90% were seen once. The V gene lost 5 bases and the J gene lost 3 bases, with 11 bases spanning the gap. CDR1 is MNHEY, CDR2 SMNVEV, per germline (reference sequence). CDR3 size: 14 residues. This entry is derived from a study of blood T cell repertoires in COVID-19. The wider study: Spain, Italy and the United States supplied samples that represented acute and convalescent COVID-19.

The chain recombines TRBV27 with TRBJ1-5; no definite D call. This sequence was found in a woman aged 55-69 years who had recovered from COVID-19. The source material was peripheral blood. The CDR3, as DNA: TGTGCCAGCAGTGCACTCCTCATCAATCAGCCCCAGCATTTT. It translates to CASSALLINQPQHF.